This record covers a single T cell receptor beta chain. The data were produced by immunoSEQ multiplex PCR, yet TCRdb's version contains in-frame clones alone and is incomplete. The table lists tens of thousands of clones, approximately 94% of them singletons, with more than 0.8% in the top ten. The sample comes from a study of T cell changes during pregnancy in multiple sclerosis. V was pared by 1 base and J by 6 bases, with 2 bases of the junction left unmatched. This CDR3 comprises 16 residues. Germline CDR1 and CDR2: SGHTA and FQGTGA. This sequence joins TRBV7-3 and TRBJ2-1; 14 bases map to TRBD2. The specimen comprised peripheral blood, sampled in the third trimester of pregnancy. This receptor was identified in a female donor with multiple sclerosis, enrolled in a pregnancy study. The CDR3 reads CASSLNGTSGSNEQFF. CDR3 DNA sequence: TGTGCCAGCAGCTTAAATGGGACTAGCGGGAGCAATGAGCAGTTCTTC.